The source of this T cell receptor beta chain is a study of beta chain features in type 1 diabetes. This clone was observed many times. Every isolated RNA sample was fully reverse transcribed, so sequencing captured expressed TCRB transcripts. Sequenced by immunoSEQ multiplex PCR; TCRdb stores in-frame clones only, minus some. The sample lists about 150,000 clones, over 7.5% seen once, with 0.65% in the top ten. Germline CDR1 SQVTM, CDR2 ANQGSEA. V was pared by 1 base and J by 6 bases, with 12 bases between. This CDR3 has 13 amino acids. The chain combines TRBV29-1 with TRBJ1-1; D might be TRBD1 (5 bases). The specimen sequenced was central memory CD4+ T cells from blood. The clonotype comes from a man aged 18 to 35 in good health. Written as DNA, the CDR3 is TGCAGCGTTGAAGGACAGCTAGAGGCTGAAGCTTTCTTT. This gives the protein CSVEGQLEAEAFF.